What follows are 18 T cell receptor beta chains derived from one specimen sequenced in a study of molecular identifiers for immune sequencing clone quantification. TCRdb re-analysed the PCR reads in MiXCR, keeping a single row per CDR3 protein. Of 60,000 to 65,000 distinct CDR3 sequences listed, about a fifth are singletons. The sequenced sample was naive CD8+ T cells from blood, with Jurkat cell RNA spiked in. Subset indicated: FACS-sorted CD8+CD4-CCR7+CD45RA+ naive T cells. Every receptor here comes from a human donor in good health. Some libraries in this study had Jurkat cell RNA spiked in.

This clonotype was observed a handful of times. At one boundary the junction diverges from the germline segment, which might be a read error. The CDR3 protein is CASSSAVGGTGELFF. The CDR3 DNA sequence: TGTGCTAGCAGCTCTGCTGTGGGTGGGACCGGGGAGCTGTTTTTT. The chain has TRBV7-7 and TRBJ2-2, with D unresolved. The germline CDR1 and CDR2 sequences are SSHAT and FNYEAQ (reference sequence). The length of the CDR3 is 15 residues.

This chain joins TRBV29-1 and TRBJ1-3; D perhaps matches TRBD1 (6 bases). V lost 7 bases, J lost 4 bases, and 20 bases lay in between. The CDR3 runs 15 residues. Germline CDR1 is SQVTM and CDR2 is ANQGSEA. Here the CDR3 reads CSAPGLGGDGNTIYF. In nucleotides, the CDR3 is TGCAGCGCCCCCGGTCTCGGGGGCGACGGAAACACCATATATTTT.

This clonotype has a count of ten or more. The V gene is TRBV4-3, the J gene TRBJ2-7, with unresolved D. Germline V CDR1 and CDR2: LGHNA, YSLEER. The CDR3 is made up of 13 amino acids. V dropped 1 base and J dropped 3 bases, with 7 bases sitting between them. CDR3 coding DNA: TGCGCCAGCAGCCAAGGACACGGCTACGAGCAGTACTTC. This encodes CASSQGHGYEQYF.

The chain has TRBV19 and TRBJ1-1; no clear D gene. Trimming cost V 2 bases and J 1 base, with 8 bases left between them. Germline CDR1 LNHDA, CDR2 SQIVND (reference sequence). This CDR3 has 14 amino acids. CDR3 region: CASSITRRNTEAFF. The CDR3 region has the DNA TGTGCCAGTAGTATAACGCGACGGAACACTGAAGCTTTCTTT.

This clonotype was seen repeatedly, ten times or more. The chain links TRBV10-1 to TRBJ2-3, with 7 positions matching TRBD2. V shed 3 bases and J 5 bases; nucleotides not matched to a gene: 17. Germline assignment: CDR1 WNHNN and CDR2 SYGVQD (reference sequence). The CDR3 covers 18 residues. In nucleotides, the CDR3 is TGCGCCAGCAGTGATCCCCTTTCGGCGGGAACGGGAGGAGATACGCAGTATTTT. It specifies CASSDPLSAGTGGDTQYF.

This clonotype was recorded at least ten times. CDR3 loop: CAISESGFHNEQFF. CDR3 sequence (DNA): TGTGCCATCAGTGAGTCCGGATTCCACAATGAGCAGTTCTTC. The chain employs TRBV10-3 and TRBJ2-1; D is unresolved. This CDR3 contains 14 residues. The V gene's germline CDR1 is ENHRY and CDR2 SYGVKD. Between the trimmed V and J ends, which lost 0 bases and 5 bases, there was a span of 8 bases.

This clonotype was detected only a few times. The chain joins TRBV6-2 or TRBV6-3 to TRBJ2-1; TRBD2 might be the D (6 bases). Trimming stripped 5 bases from V and 0 bases from J, with 23 bases between. Germline V lookup: CDR1 MNHEY, CDR2 SVGEGT. The CDR3 totals 19 residues. The CDR3 sequence: CASSLPAAGGIGSYNEQFF. In DNA, the CDR3 is TGTGCCAGCAGTCTCCCGGCGGCCGGGGGAATTGGCTCCTACAATGAGCAGTTCTTC.

This clonotype has a handful of counts. The rearrangement uses TRBV30 and TRBJ2-3; TRBD2 agrees at 10 bases. CDR1 and CDR2 (germline): GTSNPN, SVGIG (reference sequence). After removal of 2 bases from V and 6 bases from J, the junction contained 8 bases not matched to a gene. This CDR3 is built from 15 residues. CDR3 in DNA: TGTGCCTGGAGTATGGGAGCGGGAGGGCCTGATACGCAGTATTTT. It translates to CAWSMGAGGPDTQYF.

This clonotype was recorded at least ten times. The V and J genes are TRBV7-2 and TRBJ2-5; 12 bases agree with TRBD2. With 10 bases clipped from V and 5 bases from J, the junction kept 14 bases outside the gene matches. This CDR3 contains 16 residues. Per germline, CDR1 SGHTA and CDR2 FQGNSA. The DNA for the CDR3 is TGTGCCACTTATACTGGACTAGCGGGACCCGGGGAGACCCAGTACTTC. The encoded protein is CATYTGLAGPGETQYF.

The sample holds many counts of this clonotype. This chain connects TRBV27 to TRBJ2-7; TRBD1 matches at 7 bases. Germline CDR1 and CDR2: MNHEY and SMNVEV (reference sequence). This CDR3 has 14 residues. The V and J ends lost 4 bases and 2 bases, in that order; junction bases with no gene match: 5. This CDR3 is CASSSRGQPYEQYF. CDR3 nucleotide sequence: TGTGCCAGCAGTTCCCGGGGACAGCCCTACGAGCAGTACTTC.

This clonotype was observed many times. The CDR3 here is CSARTSGSYEQYF. The CDR3 bases are TGCAGTGCTAGGACTAGCGGGAGCTACGAGCAGTACTTC. The chain recombines TRBV20-1 with TRBJ2-7; TRBD2 matches 12 bases. This CDR3 is 13 amino acids long. Germline CDR1 and CDR2: DFQATT and SNEGSKA (reference sequence). Trimming removed 3 bases from V and 3 bases from J; junction bases left unmatched: 0.

The chain has TRBV27 and TRBJ2-7; a weak D match, TRBD1 (6 bases). This CDR3 is built from 14 residues. Germline V gene sequence: CDR1 MNHEY, CDR2 SMNVEV (reference sequence). V was shortened by 6 bases and J by 4 bases, with 16 bases between the two germline ends. The CDR3 DNA sequence: TGTGCCAGCAGACAGGGTGGGTCTTTGTACGAGCAGTACTTC. It is translated as CASRQGGSLYEQYF.

The rearrangement joins TRBV28 to TRBJ2-5, with TRBD1 as a possible D gene (5 bases). Germline V gives CDR1 MDHEN, CDR2 SYDVKM. V was trimmed by 4 bases and J by 7 bases, leaving 13 bases between them. The CDR3 is 13 residues long. CDR3 in amino acids: CASSSQARRTQYF. CDR3 nucleotides: TGTGCCAGCAGTTCACAGGCAAGACGGACCCAGTACTTC.

V and J are TRBV9 and TRBJ2-2; D unclear. This CDR3 spans 15 amino acids. V lost 4 bases, J lost 1 base, and 11 bases lay in between. Germline loops: CDR1 SGDLS, CDR2 YYNGEE. The CDR3 DNA is TGTGCCAGCAGCCCGCCCCGACGGAACACCGGGGAGCTGTTTTTT. Translation: CASSPPRRNTGELFF.

There are many counts of this clonotype. The genes are TRBV7-6 and TRBJ2-7, with D unclear. Trimming shortened V by 5 bases and J by 6 bases, and 14 bases separated the two germline ends. The CDR3 has 13 residues. The germline V gene encodes CDR1 SGHVS and CDR2 FNYEAQ. The CDR3: CASSPVLGSEQYF. CDR3 sequence (DNA): TGTGCCAGCAGCCCCGTGCTCGGCTCCGAGCAGTACTTC. Looking up the rest from reference TRBV7-6 and TRBJ2-7 gives the full variable domain: GAGVSQSPRYKVTKRGQDVALRCDPISGHVSLYWYRQALGQGPEFLTYFNYEAQQDKSGLPNDRFSAERPEGSISTLTIQRTEQRDSAMYRCASSPVLGSEQYFGPGTRLTVT.

This clonotype was seen at least ten times. CDR3 sequence (DNA): TGTGCCAGCAGCTTACCTCCTCTTAATACGCAGTATTTT. This codes for CASSLPPLNTQYF. This sequence joins TRBV11-3 and TRBJ2-3; D unclear. The CDR3 sequence is 13 residues long. V shed 2 bases and J shed 7 bases, with 10 bases lying between them. Germline values: CDR1 SGHNT, CDR2 YENEEA.

This clonotype was detected many times. The chain is built from TRBV7-6 and TRBJ2-3; a weak D match, TRBD1 (6 bases). Germline CDR1 and CDR2: SGHVS and FNYEAQ. V was pared by 5 bases and J by 0 bases, with 9 bases between. The CDR3 sequence is 14 residues long. The CDR3 is CASSPRGSTDTQYF. The CDR3 coding sequence is TGTGCCAGCAGCCCCAGGGGAAGCACAGATACGCAGTATTTT.

Worth noting for this clonotype: The conserved phenylalanine or tryptophan is not found at the CDR3 terminus, so this likely reflects a read error. The chain employs TRBV5-6 and TRBJ2-7; D may be TRBD1 or TRBD2 (6 bases each). V was trimmed by 3 bases and J by 3 bases, leaving 19 bases between them. Germline assignment: CDR1 SGHDT and CDR2 YYEEEE. The CDR3 loop spans 16 amino acids. CDR3 amino acids: CASSWEGQPGDYEQYL. CDR3 in DNA: TGTGCCAGCAGCTGGGAAGGACAGCCGGGGGACTACGAGCAGTACTTA.